This T cell receptor (beta chain) was recorded in a study of blood T cell repertoires in COVID-19. V lost 4 bases, J lost 6 bases, and 15 bases lay in between. Germline CDR1 ENHRY, CDR2 SYGVKD. This CDR3 comprises 14 residues. Profiling relied on immunoSEQ multiplex PCR, and the TCRdb table lists in-frame clones only, not all of them. The sample includes 95,000 to 150,000 clones, around 84% of them seen just once. This TCR came from a woman in her twenties or thirties who had recovered from COVID-19. The specimen was PBMCs or T cells enriched from blood (not recorded which). The rearrangement uses TRBV10-3 and TRBJ1-1; tentatively, D is TRBD1 (6 bases). CDR3 residues: CAISATLQGAEAFF. The CDR3 nucleotides read TGTGCCATCAGTGCCACCCTACAGGGTGCTGAAGCTTTCTTT.